This entry lists 9 T cell receptor beta chains sequenced from one sample in a study of cytomegalovirus exposure and HLA in healthy donors. Amplification used 60 Vbeta primers and 13 Jbeta primers. Using immunoSEQ multiplex PCR, the repertoire was profiled, and TCRdb retains in-frame clones only, with some absent. The table includes 140,000 or so clones, about four fifths detected once. The sequenced sample was PBMCs. All receptors derive from a woman in her late teens or twenties in good health and CMV-seropositive.

The chain has TRBV5-1 and TRBJ2-5; 8 bases match TRBD2. Germline CDR1 SGHRS, CDR2 YFSETQ. V was clipped by 2 bases and J by 4 bases; unmatched bases: 16. CDR3 length equals 18 residues. CDR3 bases: TGCGCCAGCAGCTTATGGGGGACCGGGACTAGGTATTTAGAGACCCAGTACTTC. This encodes CASSLWGTGTRYLETQYF.

The chain carries TRBV6-5 and TRBJ1-6; 8 bases match TRBD1. V lost 1 base and J lost 9; bases outside the gene matches: 5. CDR1 is MNHEY and CDR2 is SVGAGI in the germline V gene. This CDR3 is built from 15 residues. The CDR3 nucleotides are TGTGCCAGCAGTTACTATACAGGGGGTGGTTCACCCCTCCACTTT. This sequence encodes CASSYYTGGGSPLHF.

This sequence joins TRBV7-9 and TRBJ2-5, with TRBD1 identical over 9 bases. The CDR3 sequence is 16 residues long. The germline CDR1 and CDR2 sequences are SEHNR and FQNEAQ (reference sequence). After removal of 5 bases from V and 5 bases from J, the junction contained 12 bases not matched to a gene. The CDR3 sequence is CASSEITGGEEETQYF. The CDR3 DNA reads TGTGCCAGCAGCGAGATAACAGGGGGCGAGGAGGAGACCCAGTACTTC.

The gene calls are TRBV29-1 and TRBJ2-5; the match to TRBD2 covers 8 bases. This CDR3 has 18 amino acids. The ends lost 6 bases at V and 0 bases at J; junction bases unmatched: 18. Germline lookup yields CDR1 SQVTM and CDR2 ANQGSEA. CDR3 residues: CSVPGRVAGKLYQETQYF. CDR3 DNA sequence: TGCAGCGTCCCGGGCAGGGTAGCGGGGAAATTGTACCAAGAGACCCAGTACTTC. Using reference TRBV29-1 and TRBJ2-5 for the parts outside the CDR3, the full variable domain is SAVISQKPSRDICQRGTSLTIQCQVDSQVTMMFWYRQQPGQSLTLIATANQGSEATYESGFVIDKFPISRPNLTFSTLTVSNMSPEDSSIYLCSVPGRVAGKLYQETQYFGPGTRLLVL.

This clone was seen a few times. The chain recombines TRBV7-9 with TRBJ2-7; 8 nucleotides align to TRBD2. CDR3 size: 15 residues. V dropped 0 bases and J dropped 3; count of bases not matched to a gene: 4. Germline CDR1 SEHNR, CDR2 FQNEAQ (reference sequence). The CDR3 here is CASSLASGADYEQYF. CDR3 DNA sequence: TGTGCCAGCAGCTTAGCTAGCGGGGCCGACTACGAGCAGTACTTC.

CDR3 bases: TGTGCCAGCAGTGTGGACAGGGGCGGGTATAATTCACCCCTCCACTTT. It translates to CASSVDRGGYNSPLHF. The chain couples TRBV6-6 to TRBJ1-6; TRBD1 aligns across 9 bases. Trimming at V came to 5 bases and at J to 4 bases, leaving 6 bases not matched to a gene. Germline V gene data show CDR1 as MNHNY and CDR2 as SVGAGI (reference sequence). CDR3 length: 16 residues.

This chain uses TRBV19 with TRBJ1-5; TRBD1 might be the D (5 bases). V was cut by 5 bases and J by 7 bases, with 12 bases left in between. CDR3 length: 13 amino acids. Germline V CDR1 and CDR2: LNHDA, SQIVND (reference sequence). The CDR3 DNA reads TGTGCCAGTAGTCTTCAGGGCCGGCAGCCCCAGCATTTT. It is translated as CASSLQGRQPQHF.

The chain links TRBV6-4 to TRBJ2-1; weak D call: TRBD1 (5 bases). The V end was cut by 4 bases, the J end by 4 bases, with 11 bases between. Germline assignment: CDR1 MRHNA and CDR2 SNTAGT. The CDR3 loop spans 14 amino acids. The CDR3 spells CASSVDRAYNEQFF. DNA for the CDR3: TGTGCCAGCAGTGTCGACAGAGCATACAATGAGCAGTTCTTC.

This clone has a handful of counts. The chain links TRBV7-2 to TRBJ2-3, with TRBD2 matching over 7 bases. This CDR3 region has 16 residues. The V gene's germline CDR1 is SGHTA and CDR2 FQGNSA. The V gene end was trimmed by 5 bases and the J gene end by 0 bases; junction bases not matched to a gene: 8. CDR3 sequence (DNA): TGTGCCAGCAGCCCAACAACTAGCGAAAGCACAGATACGCAGTATTTT. Amino acid sequence: CASSPTTSESTDTQYF.